Listed below are T cell receptor beta chains from one sample, sequenced in a study of Graves' ophthalmopathy and Graves' hyperthyroidism. TCRdb recomputed calls from the multiplex PCR reads with MiXCR, one row per CDR3 protein. The sample consists of about 620,000 distinct CDR3 sequences, 22% of them appearing once. What was sequenced was peripheral blood. These TCRs come from a woman aged 18-29 years with stable Graves' hyperthyroidism. Some clones in this sample may be carry-over from other donors' samples. Both conserved end residues are trimmed from each CDR3. The order of the fields is J gene, V gene, CDR3 protein.

J: TRBJ2-5
V: TRBV15
CDR3: ATSGASGLETQY

J: TRBJ1-6
V: TRBV20-1
CDR3: SATLLRGGPSSYNSPLH

J: TRBJ2-7
V: TRBV4-1
CDR3: ASSQAVTAYEQY

J: TRBJ2-5
V: TRBV20-1
CDR3: SASGLAGKETQY

J: TRBJ1-6
V: TRBV6-8
CDR3: ASSPRKTGPRSPLH

J: TRBJ1-1
V: TRBV20-1
CDR3: SADRGNTEAF

J: TRBJ2-7
V: TRBV5-1
CDR3: ASSLEGSAGEQY

J: TRBJ2-7
V: TRBV6-5
CDR3: ASRTLTSEFPFTEQY

J: TRBJ1-1
V: TRBV30
CDR3: AWSLGDRVNTEAF

J: TRBJ2-7
V: TRBV6-1
CDR3: ASSDLIYEQY